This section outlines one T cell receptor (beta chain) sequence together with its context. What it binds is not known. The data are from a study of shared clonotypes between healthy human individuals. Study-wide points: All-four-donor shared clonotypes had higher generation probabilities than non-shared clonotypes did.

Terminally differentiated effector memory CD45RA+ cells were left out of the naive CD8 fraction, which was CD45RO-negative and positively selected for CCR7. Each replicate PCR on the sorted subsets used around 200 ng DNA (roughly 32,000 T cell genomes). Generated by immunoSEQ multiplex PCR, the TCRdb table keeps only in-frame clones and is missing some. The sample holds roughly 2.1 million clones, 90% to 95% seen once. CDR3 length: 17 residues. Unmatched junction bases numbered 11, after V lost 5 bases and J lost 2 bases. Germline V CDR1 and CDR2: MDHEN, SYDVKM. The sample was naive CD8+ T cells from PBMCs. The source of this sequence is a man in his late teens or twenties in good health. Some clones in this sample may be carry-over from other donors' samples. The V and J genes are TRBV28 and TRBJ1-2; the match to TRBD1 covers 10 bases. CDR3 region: CASSPSWDRGGNYGYTF. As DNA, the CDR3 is TGTGCCAGCAGTCCCTCTTGGGACAGGGGCGGGAACTATGGCTACACCTTC.